This is a list of T cell receptor beta chains from one sample in a study of blood T cell repertoires in COVID-19. Data came from immunoSEQ multiplex PCR; TCRdb stores just in-frame clones and leaves some out. Of 150,000 or so clones detected, 82% appear once; the ten largest clones hold over 7.5%. The specimen sequenced was peripheral blood. The receptors were gathered from a woman in her 70s with acute or convalescent COVID-19. The CDR3 runs from the conserved cysteine through the conserved F or W. The D gene is left open where the match is weak. Some rows have no size entry. The others give once, few or many, or a class for an expanded clone.

clone_size d_call j_call v_call cdr3_aa cdr3_nt
. TRBD1 TRBJ2-3 TRBV10-1 CASSEGDRGSCTDTQYF TGCGCCAGCAGTGAGGGGGACAGGGGCTCTTGCACAGATACGCAGTATTTT
few TRBD1 TRBJ1-1 TRBV15 CATSDRGLLNTEAFF TGTGCCACCAGCGACAGGGGGCTTCTAAACACTGAAGCTTTCTTT
. TRBD1 TRBJ2-1 TRBV20-1 CSATGEDEQFF TGCAGTGCGACAGGGGAGGATGAGCAGTTCTTC
once TRBD1 TRBJ2-1 TRBV30 CAWGSGTANNEQFF TGTGCCTGGGGCTCCGGGACAGCGAACAATGAGCAGTTCTTC
few TRBD2 TRBJ2-1 TRBV11-2 CASSPFGGGEESNEQFF TGTGCCAGCAGCCCCTTCGGCGGGGGGGAGGAGAGCAATGAGCAGTTCTTC
. TRBD1 TRBJ2-1 TRBV28 CASSSYYTGGNEQFF TGTGCCAGCAGCAGCTACTACACAGGGGGCAATGAGCAGTTCTTC
. TRBD1 TRBJ2-7 TRBV20-1 CSASPGQPYEQYF TGCAGTGCTAGTCCGGGACAGCCCTACGAGCAGTACTTC
. TRBD1 TRBJ1-1 TRBV6-5 CASSYSRTGGLTEAFF TGTGCCAGCAGTTACTCCAGGACAGGGGGCCTCACTGAAGCTTTCTTT
. TRBD2 TRBJ2-1 TRBV7-8 CASSRGRGPTYNEQFF TGTGCCAGCAGCCGAGGGAGGGGCCCTACCTACAATGAGCAGTTCTTC
few . TRBJ2-2 TRBV10-1 CASSGDRAGTGELFF TGCGCCAGCAGCGGTGACAGGGCGGGGACCGGGGAGCTGTTTTTT
. . TRBJ1-2 TRBV30 CAWSAGIDYGYTF TGTGCCTGGAGTGCGGGGATTGACTATGGCTACACCTTC
. . TRBJ1-1 TRBV28 CASSLDSNTEAFF TGTGCCAGCAGTTTAGACAGCAACACTGAAGCTTTCTTT
. . TRBJ2-7 TRBV28 CASSGGAGYEQYF TGTGCCAGCAGTGGCGGAGCCGGCTACGAGCAGTACTTC
. TRBD2 TRBJ2-3 TRBV7-2 CASSLVPSGFTDTQYF TGTGCCAGCAGCTTAGTACCTAGCGGGTTCACAGATACGCAGTATTTT
many TRBD1 TRBJ1-2 TRBV30 CAWRTGRYGYTF TGTGCCTGGAGGACAGGGCGCTATGGCTACACCTTC
. . TRBJ2-5 TRBV9 CASSATGGGRETQYF TGTGCCAGCAGCGCAACTGGGGGGGGCCGTGAGACCCAGTACTTC
. TRBD2 TRBJ2-6 TRBV5-6 CASSLLPSGGPGANVLTF TGTGCCAGCAGCTTGTTGCCTAGCGGGGGCCCTGGGGCCAACGTCCTGACTTTC
. TRBD1 TRBJ2-1 TRBV24-1 CATSLGQGNEQFF TGTGCCACCAGTCTGGGACAGGGCAATGAGCAGTTCTTC
. TRBD1 TRBJ1-2 TRBV6-1 CASSDRDRSFYGYTF TGTGCCAGCAGTGACCGGGACAGGAGCTTCTATGGCTACACCTTC
. . TRBJ1-2 TRBV19 CASRDRDKAVSGYTF TGTGCCAGTAGGGACCGGGACAAGGCGGTTAGTGGCTACACCTTC
. TRBD1 TRBJ1-4 TRBV7-2 CASSLEVTEGAKLFF TGTGCCAGCAGCTTAGAAGTAACAGAGGGGGCAAAACTGTTTTTT
few . TRBJ1-1 TRBV19 CASRQVRRMATEAFF TGTGCCAGTAGGCAGGTAAGAAGAATGGCCACTGAAGCTTTCTTT
few TRBD1 TRBJ2-7 TRBV10-1 CASSDYRDSPYEQYF TGCGCCAGCAGTGACTACCGGGACAGTCCCTACGAGCAGTACTTC
. . TRBJ1-1 TRBV14 CASSQLTGSTEAFF TGTGCCAGCAGCCAATTGACAGGTTCTACTGAAGCTTTCTTT
. TRBD2 TRBJ2-7 TRBV18 CASSLVASGATEQYF TGTGCCAGCTCACTGGTGGCTAGCGGAGCTACGGAGCAGTACTTC
. TRBD2 TRBJ2-1 TRBV5-4 CASSLEGLAGEDEQFF TGTGCCAGCAGCTTGGAGGGACTAGCGGGAGAAGATGAGCAGTTCTTC
. TRBD2 TRBJ2-7 TRBV7-9 CASSLGSLAGDEQYF TGTGCCAGCAGCTTAGGGTCTCTAGCGGGCGACGAGCAGTACTTC
. TRBD1 TRBJ2-2 TRBV10-3 CAISGGQGVGTGELFF TGTGCCATCAGTGGCGGACAGGGAGTCGGAACCGGGGAGCTGTTTTTT
. TRBD2 TRBJ2-1 TRBV2 CASSAVAGFYNEQFF TGTGCCAGCAGTGCGGTAGCGGGGTTTTACAATGAGCAGTTCTTC
. . TRBJ2-7 TRBV12-3/TRBV12-4 CASTLMHAPEQYF TGTGCCAGCACACTCATGCACGCCCCCGAGCAGTACTTC
. . TRBJ1-2 TRBV2 CASGQKIPDGYTF TGTGCCAGCGGACAGAAGATCCCGGATGGCTACACCTTC
. . TRBJ1-2 TRBV30 CAWKQGMNYGYTF TGTGCCTGGAAACAGGGTATGAACTATGGCTACACCTTC
once . TRBJ2-3 TRBV14 CASSQAPWGRETDTQYF TGTGCCAGCAGCCAAGCCCCTTGGGGGCGGGAGACAGATACGCAGTATTTT
. . TRBJ1-1 TRBV28 CASRLATEAFF TGTGCCAGCAGACTCGCCACTGAAGCTTTCTTT
few . TRBJ2-7 TRBV5-3 CARSFLVGQAHYEQYF TGTGCCAGAAGCTTCCTCGTGGGGCAGGCTCATTACGAGCAGTACTTC
. . TRBJ1-1 TRBV5-4 CASSLVHMNTEAFF TGTGCCAGCAGCTTGGTACATATGAACACTGAAGCTTTCTTT
once . TRBJ2-7 TRBV5-8 CASSSTGYGEQYF TGTGCCAGCAGCTCTACAGGGTATGGGGAGCAGTACTTC
. . TRBJ1-2 TRBV7-8 CASSLGRGGYTF TGTGCCAGCAGCTTAGGGAGGGGTGGCTACACCTTC
. TRBD2 TRBJ2-5 TRBV7-2 CASSLGPPRLAGGGTQYF TGTGCCAGCAGCTTAGGTCCCCCCCGACTAGCGGGAGGGGGGACCCAGTACTTC
few TRBD1 TRBJ1-2 TRBV28 CASSLGQDNYGYTF TGTGCCAGCAGTTTAGGACAGGACAACTATGGCTACACCTTC
few . TRBJ1-2 TRBV9 CASSGTTGSYGYTF TGTGCCAGCAGCGGAACTACAGGAAGCTATGGCTACACCTTC
once TRBD2 TRBJ2-7 TRBV10-3 CAISESGTSGKHSYEQYF TGTGCCATCAGTGAGTCTGGGACTAGCGGGAAACACTCCTACGAGCAGTACTTC
. TRBD2 TRBJ2-2 TRBV6-4 CASSDSRAGGTGELFF TGTGCCAGCAGTGACTCGAGAGCGGGAGGAACCGGGGAGCTGTTTTTT
. TRBD2 TRBJ2-3 TRBV6-4 CASSGSQADTQYF TGTGCCAGTAGCGGGAGCCAGGCAGATACGCAGTATTTT
. TRBD2 TRBJ2-1 TRBV9 CASSVGLAGGQQFF TGTGCCAGCAGCGTAGGGTTAGCGGGGGGTCAGCAGTTCTTC
. . TRBJ1-2 TRBV4-1 CASSHHGGGLGYGYTF TGCGCCAGCAGCCACCACGGGGGAGGGTTGGGCTATGGCTACACCTTC
few TRBD1 TRBJ1-4 TRBV6-5 CASSSGTAPNEKLFF TGTGCCAGCAGTTCCGGGACAGCCCCTAATGAAAAACTGTTTTTT
. . TRBJ1-5 TRBV4-1 CASSQDRDGNQPQHF TGCGCCAGCAGCCAAGACAGGGATGGGAATCAGCCCCAGCATTTT
. . TRBJ1-6 TRBV28 CASSLPRDSPLHF TGTGCCAGCAGTTTGCCTCGGGATTCACCCCTCCACTTT
. TRBD1 TRBJ1-1 TRBV14 CASSLRDRTLGTEAFF TGTGCCAGCAGCCTCCGGGACAGGACCCTCGGGACTGAAGCTTTCTTT
. TRBD1 TRBJ1-5 TRBV19 CASSFEDRSQPQHF TGTGCCAGTAGTTTCGAGGACAGGAGCCAGCCCCAGCATTTT
. . TRBJ2-7 TRBV28 CASSLLEDRGAEQYF TGTGCCAGCAGTTTATTAGAGGACAGAGGGGCCGAGCAGTACTTC
few . TRBJ2-7 TRBV7-8 CASSSGQLSYEQYF TGTGCCAGCAGCTCTGGACAGCTATCCTACGAGCAGTACTTC
. TRBD1 TRBJ2-1 TRBV5-1 CASSSRPGQANNEQFF TGCGCCAGCAGCTCTAGACCGGGACAGGCAAACAATGAGCAGTTCTTC
. . TRBJ2-1 TRBV15 CATSRPSGGYNEQFF TGTGCCACCAGCAGACCAAGCGGCGGATACAATGAGCAGTTCTTC
. TRBD1 TRBJ1-2 TRBV6-1 CASSEKQGVYGYTF TGTGCCAGCAGTGAAAAACAGGGGGTCTATGGCTACACCTTC
. TRBD2 TRBJ2-3 TRBV4-1 CASRYLAGGGTDTQYF TGCGCCAGCAGGTATCTAGCGGGGGGAGGCACAGATACGCAGTATTTT
once TRBD1 TRBJ1-2 TRBV7-2 CASSPRGRGGYTF TGTGCCAGCAGCCCCAGGGGGCGAGGTGGCTACACCTTC
few TRBD1 TRBJ2-1 TRBV6-1 CASSERAGGRTVSRYNEQFF TGTGCCAGCAGTGAAAGGGCAGGGGGCAGGACCGTTTCGCGATACAATGAGCAGTTCTTC
. . TRBJ2-3 TRBV29-1 CSVGASVLTDTQYF TGCAGCGTTGGCGCTAGCGTGCTCACAGATACGCAGTATTTT